This entry lists 30 T cell receptor beta chains sequenced from one sample in a study of T cell changes during pregnancy in multiple sclerosis. Profiling relied on immunoSEQ multiplex PCR, and the TCRdb table lists in-frame clones only, not all of them. The table lists about 68,000 clones, roughly 89% of them singletons. The material was peripheral blood, obtained in the second trimester of pregnancy. Receptor source: a female donor with multiple sclerosis, enrolled in a pregnancy study.

This rearrangement joins TRBV5-6 to TRBJ2-7; a possible D gene is TRBD1 (5 bases). The V and J ends lost 0 bases and 3 bases respectively, with 13 bases between them. The CDR3 covers 15 residues. Looked up from germline, CDR1 is SGHDT and CDR2 is YYEEEE. The CDR3 DNA is TGTGCCAGCAGCTTGGTCGGCAGGGCTCTCTACGAGCAGTACTTC. Amino acid sequence: CASSLVGRALYEQYF. The variable domain in full, completed from reference TRBV5-6 and TRBJ2-7, reads DAGVTQSPTHLIKTRGQQVTLRCSPKSGHDTVSWYQQALGQGPQFIFQYYEEEERQRGNFPDRFSGHQFPNYSSELNVNALLLGDSALYLCASSLVGRALYEQYFGPGTRLTVT.

The V call is TRBV7-2, the J call TRBJ1-1; 7 bases align to TRBD1. The CDR3 contains 15 residues. The V segment lost 7 bases and the J segment 0 bases; nucleotides outside the gene matches: 8. The germline gives CDR1 SGHTA, CDR2 FQGNSA. CDR3 sequence (DNA): TGTGCCAGCACCGGGACAGCTACCATGAACACTGAAGCTTTCTTT. This sequence encodes CASTGTATMNTEAFF.

The J gene is TRBJ2-5, the V gene TRBV4-2; 12 nucleotides agree with TRBD2. The CDR3 spans 18 residues. Germline V lookup: CDR1 LGHNA, CDR2 YNFKEQ. J lost 1 base, V lost 1 base, and 7 bases had no gene match. The CDR3 DNA reads as TGTGCCAGCAGCCAAGGGACTAGCGGGGACTCGATCCAAGAGACCCAGTACTTC. Its translation: CASSQGTSGDSIQETQYF.

CDR3 nucleotides: TGTGCCAGCAGTGAGGACAGTCACAATCAGCCCCAGCATTTT. It specifies CASSEDSHNQPQHF. This chain links TRBV6-1 with TRBJ1-5; D might be TRBD1 (6 bases). The V and J ends lost 3 bases and 3 bases respectively, with 9 bases between them. The germline V gene has CDR1 MNHNS and CDR2 SASEGT. CDR3 size: 14 residues.

The chain has TRBV7-9 and TRBJ1-3; D is perhaps TRBD1 (6 bases). Trimming took off 5 bases at V and 0 bases at J, with 11 bases between the two ends. The CDR3 consists of 15 residues. CDR1 SEHNR and CDR2 FQNEAQ come from the germline V gene (reference sequence). DNA of the CDR3: TGTGCCAGCAGCCGGGACAAGAGCTCTGGAAACACCATATATTTT. Its translation is CASSRDKSSGNTIYF.

This rearrangement joins TRBV29-1 to TRBJ2-1, with 9 nucleotides matching TRBD1. The length of the CDR3 is 15 residues. Germline V gene lookup returns CDR1 SQVTM and CDR2 ANQGSEA. Trimming took 2 bases from V and 8 from J; bases not matched to a gene: 10. The CDR3 DNA sequence: TGCAGCGTTGAACGTAACAAGGGACAGGGCTATGAGCAGTTCTTC. Its translation: CSVERNKGQGYEQFF.

V is TRBV6-5 and J is TRBJ2-4; weak D call: TRBD1 (5 bases). CDR1 and CDR2 (germline): MNHEY, SVGAGI. CDR3 length: 14 amino acids. Trimming removed 3 bases from V and 8 bases from J, with 14 bases in between. The CDR3 loop reads CASSYDSFGDIQYF. The CDR3 DNA is TGTGCCAGCAGTTATGACAGCTTTGGGGACATTCAGTACTTC.

This chain connects TRBV5-4 to TRBJ1-1; 10 nucleotides align to TRBD1. Trimming at V came to 5 bases and at J to 4 bases, leaving 2 bases not matched to a gene. Germline V lookup: CDR1 SGHNT, CDR2 YYREEE (reference sequence). There are 13 residues in the CDR3. CDR3 sequence: CASSRTGGTEAFF. Here the CDR3 DNA reads TGTGCCAGCAGTCGGACAGGGGGCACTGAAGCTTTCTTT.

The DNA for the CDR3 is TGCGCCAGCAGCTTGGACGGACTAGCGTGGTCGGAGACCCAGTACTTC. This codes for CASSLDGLAWSETQYF. The chain combines TRBV5-1 with TRBJ2-5; 9 bases fit TRBD2. Trimming removed 0 bases from V and 5 bases from J; junction bases left unmatched: 8. CDR1 and CDR2 (germline): SGHRS, YFSETQ. CDR3 length equals 16 residues.

The V call is TRBV5-6, the J call TRBJ2-5; D gene ambiguous. The CDR3 is made up of 14 amino acids. The V gene's germline CDR1 is SGHDT and CDR2 YYEEEE. V gave up 1 base and J gave up 3 bases, with 10 bases separating them. The CDR3 DNA reads TGTGCCAGCAGCTTGAAGCTGATAAAAGAGACCCAGTACTTC. This codes for CASSLKLIKETQYF.

This chain connects TRBV5-5 to TRBJ1-1; D call uncertain. The CDR3 consists of 14 residues. V was shortened by 0 bases and J by 0 bases, with 6 bases between the two germline ends. Germline lookup yields CDR1 SGHKS and CDR2 YYEKEE (reference sequence). The CDR3 loop reads CASSLDSLNTEAFF. CDR3 DNA: TGTGCCAGCAGCTTGGACAGCCTGAACACTGAAGCTTTCTTT.

The chain links TRBV7-2 to TRBJ2-1, with a possible D match to TRBD2 (6 bases). The CDR3 consists of 14 residues. Per the germline V gene, CDR1 is SGHTA and CDR2 is FQGNSA. Trimming pared 7 bases from V and 6 bases from J, leaving 16 bases between. The chain's CDR3 is CASITGPAGNEQFF. CDR3 bases: TGTGCCAGCATCACGGGCCCAGCGGGCAATGAGCAGTTCTTC.

The chain couples TRBV4-2 to TRBJ2-7; TRBD1 matches 8 bases. CDR1 is LGHNA, CDR2 YNFKEQ, per germline. V was clipped by 4 bases and J by 3 bases; unmatched bases: 5. The length of the CDR3 is 14 residues. The DNA of the CDR3 is TGTGCCAGCAGCCTTAGGACAGGGAGCTACGAGCAGTACTTC. Translation gives CASSLRTGSYEQYF.

The chain employs TRBV7-2 and TRBJ2-3, with TRBD2 matching 9 bases. The V and J ends lost 5 bases and 2 bases, in that order; junction bases with no gene match: 5. The CDR3 is 15 amino acids. Looked up from germline, CDR1 is SGHTA and CDR2 is FQGNSA. CDR3 bases: TGTGCCAGCAGCCGAGGACTAGCGATCACAGATACGCAGTATTTT. It is translated as CASSRGLAITDTQYF.

This rearrangement joins TRBV25-1 to TRBJ1-2, with TRBD1 matching 10 bases. V shed 3 bases and J 4 bases; nucleotides not matched to a gene: 5. Germline CDR1 is MGHDK and CDR2 is SYGVNS. The CDR3 loop spans 15 amino acids. CDR3 in amino acids: CASSDIGQGVYGYTF. CDR3 in DNA: TGTGCCAGCAGTGATATTGGACAGGGGGTCTATGGCTACACCTTC.

The chain couples TRBV29-1 to TRBJ2-5; D not resolved. This CDR3 contains 11 residues. In germline, CDR1 is SQVTM, CDR2 ANQGSEA. For the CDR3, the DNA is TGCAGTTGTAGCAACCTAGAGACCCAGTACTTC. This codes for CSCSNLETQYF.

This clone was found once. The chain carries TRBV6-5 and TRBJ2-4; 7 nucleotides match TRBD2. The CDR3 loop spans 14 amino acids. Germline V gene data show CDR1 as MNHEY and CDR2 as SVGAGI. Losses at the gene ends were 6 bases for V and 5 bases for J; bases not matched to a gene: 7. The CDR3 is CASSSIRGENIQYF. DNA for the CDR3: TGTGCCAGCAGCTCCATCCGGGGGGAAAACATTCAGTACTTC.

This clone has just a few counts. The chain recombines TRBV2 with TRBJ1-1, with D perhaps matching TRBD1 (5 bases). Germline V gives CDR1 SNHLY, CDR2 FYNNEI. The V end lost 6 bases, the J end lost 4 bases, and 18 bases lay between the germline ends. This CDR3 contains 15 residues. The chain's CDR3 is CASSLISTGGTEAFF. CDR3 bases: TGTGCCAGCAGCCTAATCTCGACCGGGGGCACTGAAGCTTTCTTT.

The chain joins TRBV6-6 to TRBJ2-7; D is unresolved. The CDR3 is made up of 11 amino acids. V lost 5 bases and J 3 bases, leaving 5 bases between the germline ends. Germline values: CDR1 MNHNY, CDR2 SVGAGI (reference sequence). CDR3: CASSPRYEQYF. The CDR3 nucleotides are TGTGCCAGCAGTCCGCGCTACGAGCAGTACTTC.

J is TRBJ1-5 and V is TRBV27; D remains unclear. The V and J ends lost 0 bases and 3 bases respectively, with 3 bases between them. CDR3 length equals 13 residues. Looked up from germline, CDR1 is MNHEY and CDR2 is SMNVEV (reference sequence). The CDR3 DNA reads TGTGCCAGCAGTTTATCGGCCAATCAGCCCCAGCATTTT. Amino acid sequence: CASSLSANQPQHF.

In this sample, this clone turned up a few times. The CDR3 region has the DNA TGTGCCAGCAGGGAGGGGGGGTCTTCCTACGAGCAGTACTTC. Translation gives CASREGGSSYEQYF. The chain uses TRBV7-9 and TRBJ2-7; D is perhaps TRBD2 (7 bases). The CDR3 consists of 14 residues. V lost 6 bases and J 1 base, leaving 13 bases between the germline ends. Germline V CDR1 and CDR2: SEHNR, FQNEAQ (reference sequence).

The chain carries TRBV7-2 and TRBJ2-3; TRBD2 aligns across 10 bases. The V gene end was trimmed by 2 bases and the J gene end by 0 bases; junction bases not matched to a gene: 5. The CDR3 is made up of 17 amino acids. CDR1 and CDR2 from the germline V gene are SGHTA and FQGNSA. The CDR3 DNA reads TGTGCCAGCAGCTTAATTGGTAGCGGGGGGAGCACAGATACGCAGTATTTT. Its protein product is CASSLIGSGGSTDTQYF.

The chain carries TRBV9 and TRBJ1-2; 8 bases are a match to TRBD1. Germline CDR1 SGDLS, CDR2 YYNGEE. V trimming: 0 bases; J trimming: 6 bases; junction bases outside the gene matches: 4. The CDR3 has 14 amino acids. The CDR3 sequence: CASSVARGQNGYTF. DNA of the CDR3: TGTGCCAGCAGCGTAGCCAGGGGGCAGAATGGCTACACCTTC.

The chain is built from TRBV18 and TRBJ1-2, with a weak D call TRBD1 (5 bases). Germline V gene data show CDR1 as KGHSH and CDR2 as LQKENI. V shed 6 bases and J shed 10 bases, with 18 bases lying between them. The CDR3 covers 13 residues. The CDR3 spells CASSPAGRRNYTF. CDR3 sequence (DNA): TGTGCCAGCTCGCCCGCGGGACGCAGAAACTACACCTTC.

This chain links TRBV10-3 with TRBJ2-7; 9 positions agree with TRBD1. Germline CDR1 reads ENHRY; CDR2 reads SYGVKD. Trimming took 6 bases from V and 5 from J; bases not matched to a gene: 5. The CDR3 covers 13 residues. CDR3 residues: CAIRRGQGDEQYF. The CDR3 DNA sequence: TGTGCCATCAGGAGGGGACAGGGAGACGAGCAGTACTTC.

The genes are TRBV15 and TRBJ1-1; possibly TRBD1 for D (5 bases). Deletions cut 11 bases from V and 12 bases from J, with 25 bases between. Germline loops: CDR1 LNHNV, CDR2 YYDKDF (reference sequence). The CDR3 contains 13 residues. DNA for the CDR3: TGTGCCTCGTCGCCCCAAGGGGTCCCGAAGACTTTCTTT. It encodes CASSPQGVPKTFF.

V gene TRBV5-4 combines with J gene TRBJ2-5; 7 bases align to TRBD2. J was trimmed by 1 base and V by 2 bases; bases with no gene match: 2. The CDR3 contains 14 residues. In germline, CDR1 is SGHNT, CDR2 YYREEE (reference sequence). CDR3 in amino acids: CASSFPGGQETQYF. The CDR3 coding sequence is TGTGCCAGCAGCTTCCCGGGGGGCCAAGAGACCCAGTACTTC.

CDR3 DNA: TGCGCCAGCAGCCTAGCAATGAACACTGAAGCTTTCTTT. It codes for CASSLAMNTEAFF. The chain employs TRBV4-1 and TRBJ1-1; D is unresolved. V was pared by 4 bases and J by 0 bases, with 6 bases between. The CDR3 is 13 amino acids. CDR1 and CDR2 from the germline V gene are MGHRA and YSYEKL.

The chain uses TRBV11-3 and TRBJ1-6; the D is unclear. Trimming removed 4 bases at V and 8 bases at J, with 9 bases between. The germline V gene has CDR1 SGHNT and CDR2 YENEEA. The length of the CDR3 is 13 residues. Written as DNA, the CDR3 is TGTGCCAGCAGCTCACACATGGATTCACCCCTCCACTTT. Its translation is CASSSHMDSPLHF.

The genes are TRBV10-3 and TRBJ2-3; TRBD2 aligns across 9 bases. Trimming took 9 bases from V and 1 from J; bases not matched to a gene: 2. The CDR3 runs to 13 residues. Per the germline V gene, CDR1 is ENHRY and CDR2 is SYGVKD. The CDR3, as DNA: TGTGCCATAGCGGGGGGCGGCACAGATACGCAGTATTTT. This translates into CAIAGGGTDTQYF.